A selection of T cell receptor beta chains follows, all from one sample in a study of cytomegalovirus exposure and HLA in healthy donors. TCRdb keeps only in-frame clones here, not all; method: immunoSEQ multiplex PCR. The sample shows nearly 110,000 clones, around 73% of them seen only once. Sequencing was done on a sample of PBMCs. The receptors stem from a man younger than 40 in good health and CMV-seronegative. Both conserved end residues are part of each CDR3. Each record gives: CDR3 length, D gene, J gene, V gene, clone size, CDR3 protein, CDR3 DNA. D genes are given only for firm matches. Not all rows give a size; the values are once, few, many and, for expanded clones, a class.

CDR3 length: 12
D gene: TRBD1
J gene: TRBJ2-1
V gene: TRBV11-2
clone size: .
CDR3 protein: CASSQDRGEQFF
CDR3 DNA: TGTGCCAGCAGCCAAGACAGGGGTGAGCAGTTCTTC

CDR3 length: 13
D gene: .
J gene: TRBJ2-2
V gene: TRBV29-1
clone size: once
CDR3 protein: CSVDSGNTGELFF
CDR3 DNA: TGCAGCGTTGACTCAGGGAACACCGGGGAGCTGTTTTTT

CDR3 length: 15
D gene: .
J gene: TRBJ1-6
V gene: TRBV15
clone size: .
CDR3 protein: CATSRDHPGGSPLHF
CDR3 DNA: TGTGCCACCAGCAGAGATCATCCGGGTGGTTCACCCCTCCACTTT

CDR3 length: 14
D gene: .
J gene: TRBJ1-6
V gene: TRBV30
clone size: .
CDR3 protein: CACDISSYNSPLHF
CDR3 DNA: TGTGCCTGCGACATAAGCTCCTATAATTCACCCCTCCACTTT

CDR3 length: 20
D gene: .
J gene: TRBJ2-4
V gene: TRBV12-5
clone size: .
CDR3 protein: CASGLGLAGDSRLAKNIQYF
CDR3 DNA: TGTGCTAGTGGTTTGGGTCTTGCAGGGGATAGTAGGCTAGCCAAAAACATTCAGTACTTC

CDR3 length: 14
D gene: .
J gene: TRBJ2-2
V gene: TRBV6-1
clone size: few
CDR3 protein: CASSEAGGTGELFF
CDR3 DNA: TGTGCCAGCAGTGAAGCGGGAGGCACCGGGGAGCTGTTTTTT

CDR3 length: 14
D gene: .
J gene: TRBJ1-2
V gene: TRBV9
clone size: few
CDR3 protein: CASSVEYRGYGYTF
CDR3 DNA: TGTGCCAGCAGCGTAGAGTACCGAGGCTATGGCTACACCTTC

CDR3 length: 16
D gene: .
J gene: TRBJ2-1
V gene: TRBV5-6
clone size: .
CDR3 protein: CASSLGQVTPYNEQFF
CDR3 DNA: TGTGCCAGCAGCTTGGGTCAGGTTACGCCCTACAATGAGCAGTTCTTC

CDR3 length: 16
D gene: TRBD2
J gene: TRBJ2-1
V gene: TRBV5-1
clone size: .
CDR3 protein: CASSLAPSGGYNEQFF
CDR3 DNA: TGCGCCAGCAGCTTGGCCCCTAGCGGGGGGTACAATGAGCAGTTCTTC

CDR3 length: 13
D gene: .
J gene: TRBJ2-3
V gene: TRBV5-1
clone size: few
CDR3 protein: CASEAGTTDTQYF
CDR3 DNA: TGCGCCAGCGAGGCGGGGACCACAGATACGCAGTATTTT

CDR3 length: 15
D gene: TRBD1
J gene: TRBJ2-3
V gene: TRBV10-3
clone size: .
CDR3 protein: CAIKLDRVGADTQYF
CDR3 DNA: TGTGCCATCAAGCTGGACAGGGTGGGGGCAGATACGCAGTATTTT

CDR3 length: 14
D gene: TRBD1
J gene: TRBJ1-5
V gene: TRBV19
clone size: .
CDR3 protein: CASSGTGGGQPQHF
CDR3 DNA: TGTGCCAGTAGTGGGACAGGGGGCGGCCAGCCCCAGCATTTT

CDR3 length: 14
D gene: .
J gene: TRBJ2-7
V gene: TRBV6-6
clone size: .
CDR3 protein: CASSSAGTQPEQYF
CDR3 DNA: TGTGCCAGCAGCTCCGCCGGGACTCAACCCGAGCAGTACTTC

CDR3 length: 13
D gene: TRBD1
J gene: TRBJ2-1
V gene: TRBV10-3
clone size: once
CDR3 protein: CAISAQGEAEQFF
CDR3 DNA: TGTGCCATCAGTGCACAGGGGGAGGCTGAGCAGTTCTTC

CDR3 length: 14
D gene: .
J gene: TRBJ2-7
V gene: TRBV6-1
clone size: .
CDR3 protein: CASSELTGSGEQYF
CDR3 DNA: TGTGCCAGCAGTGAATTAACAGGGAGCGGCGAGCAGTACTTC

CDR3 length: 13
D gene: TRBD1
J gene: TRBJ1-4
V gene: TRBV28
clone size: .
CDR3 protein: CAILDRGNEKLFF
CDR3 DNA: TGTGCCATATTAGACAGGGGTAATGAAAAACTGTTTTTT

CDR3 length: 17
D gene: TRBD1
J gene: TRBJ1-5
V gene: TRBV27
clone size: .
CDR3 protein: CASSPRYTGEGNQPQHF
CDR3 DNA: TGTGCCAGCAGTCCTAGATACACAGGGGAGGGCAATCAGCCCCAGCATTTT

CDR3 length: 16
D gene: TRBD1
J gene: TRBJ2-3
V gene: TRBV7-6
clone size: few
CDR3 protein: CASSLRDRVSTDTQYF
CDR3 DNA: TGTGCCAGCAGCTTACGGGACAGGGTTAGCACAGATACGCAGTATTTT

CDR3 length: 14
D gene: .
J gene: TRBJ1-6
V gene: TRBV9
clone size: once
CDR3 protein: CASRATGDNSPLHF
CDR3 DNA: TGTGCCAGCAGGGCGACAGGAGATAATTCACCCCTCCACTTT

CDR3 length: 16
D gene: .
J gene: TRBJ1-5
V gene: TRBV28
clone size: .
CDR3 protein: CASSLVLQANNQPQHF
CDR3 DNA: TGTGCCAGCAGTTTAGTTCTCCAGGCAAACAATCAGCCCCAGCATTTT

CDR3 length: 14
D gene: .
J gene: TRBJ2-1
V gene: TRBV29-1
clone size: once
CDR3 protein: CSVARDSNVNEQFF
CDR3 DNA: TGCAGCGTTGCCCGGGACTCTAACGTCAATGAGCAGTTCTTC

CDR3 length: 16
D gene: .
J gene: TRBJ1-2
V gene: TRBV4-1
clone size: .
CDR3 protein: CASSQDHGILNYGYTF
CDR3 DNA: TGCGCCAGCAGCCAAGATCACGGGATCCTCAACTATGGCTACACCTTC

CDR3 length: 16
D gene: TRBD2
J gene: TRBJ2-2
V gene: TRBV28
clone size: .
CDR3 protein: CASSWGLASTTGELFF
CDR3 DNA: TGTGCCAGCAGCTGGGGACTAGCGAGCACTACCGGGGAGCTGTTTTTT

CDR3 length: 14
D gene: TRBD1
J gene: TRBJ1-1
V gene: TRBV14
clone size: .
CDR3 protein: CASSQDLGDSKAFF
CDR3 DNA: TGTGCCAGCAGCCAAGATCTTGGGGACAGCAAAGCTTTCTTT

CDR3 length: 17
D gene: TRBD1
J gene: TRBJ2-5
V gene: TRBV19
clone size: .
CDR3 protein: CASSRIPGPGGQETQYF
CDR3 DNA: TGTGCCAGTAGTCGAATCCCCGGTCCAGGGGGACAAGAGACCCAGTACTTC

CDR3 length: 13
D gene: .
J gene: TRBJ2-3
V gene: TRBV29-1
clone size: .
CDR3 protein: CSVVRSPLDTQYF
CDR3 DNA: TGCAGCGTTGTCAGGTCCCCTTTGGATACGCAGTATTTT

CDR3 length: 13
D gene: TRBD1
J gene: TRBJ1-1
V gene: TRBV10-3
clone size: .
CDR3 protein: CAITGGMNTEAFF
CDR3 DNA: TGTGCCATAACAGGGGGCATGAACACTGAAGCTTTCTTT

CDR3 length: 13
D gene: .
J gene: TRBJ2-5
V gene: TRBV27
clone size: .
CDR3 protein: CASSPREQETQYF
CDR3 DNA: TGTGCCAGCAGTCCCCGGGAGCAAGAGACCCAGTACTTC